This T cell receptor beta chain was documented in a study of spatial heterogeneity in lung cancer. The length of the CDR3 is 12 residues. CDR1 and CDR2 (germline): GTSNPN, SVGIG (reference sequence). Trimming cost V 2 bases and J 13 bases; bases outside gene matches: 7. The time point here: blood at routine non-recurrence follow-up after resection. Sequencing of whole RNA from tumor, nontumor lung or frozen PBMC involved no sorting. One entry per CDR3 protein results from TCRdb running MiXCR on the 5' RACE reads. The data show roughly 70,000 distinct CDR3 sequences, 8% to 10% seen once. This TCR came from a female donor with early-stage non-small cell lung cancer. Specimen: PBMCs, collected at follow-up. The chain carries TRBV30 and TRBJ2-1; 8 nucleotides agree with TRBD1. The CDR3 spells CAWSYVQGEQFF. As DNA, the CDR3 is TGTGCCTGGAGTTACGTACAGGGGGAACAGTTCTTC.